By sample fraction, the clone carrying this TCR beta chain is medium-sized. This sample is drawn from a study of cytomegalovirus exposure and HLA in healthy donors. Amplification used 60 Vbeta primers and 13 Jbeta primers. Profiling relied on immunoSEQ multiplex PCR, and the TCRdb table lists in-frame clones only, not all of them. The sample contains 99,000 or so clones, 10% of which appear only once. Trimming removed 7 bases from V and 4 bases from J, with 14 bases in between. The germline V gene has CDR1 LNHDA and CDR2 SQIVND (reference sequence). The CDR3 totals 14 residues. The material sequenced was PBMCs. This TCR was sampled from a man between 40 and 49 years old in good health and CMV-seropositive. The V call is TRBV19, the J call TRBJ1-5; possible D gene TRBD1, 6 bases. The CDR3 is CASNQGQTNQPQHF. DNA of the CDR3: TGTGCCAGTAACCAAGGACAGACAAATCAGCCCCAGCATTTT.